This T cell receptor beta chain was obtained from a study of Graves' ophthalmopathy and Graves' hyperthyroidism. RNA transcripts yielded amplified TCR beta CDR3 regions. The workflow started with a first-round RT-PCR run with HTBI primers and then moved on to a second-round multiplex PCR. TCRdb reanalysed the multiplex PCR reads using MiXCR and keeps one entry per CDR3 protein. Among about 500,000 distinct CDR3 sequences, around an eighth were seen once, and the ten largest hold more than 8.5%. The CDR3 has 16 amino acids. V was shortened by 4 bases and J by 4 bases, with 17 bases between the two germline ends. Per the germline V gene, CDR1 is MNHEY and CDR2 is SVGAGI. It was on clinical symptoms, serum thyroxine, TRAb, thyroid ultrasound and orbital computed tomography that diagnosis relied. From fresh peripheral blood, about 10 ml in volume, the PBMCs were obtained. At least ten counts were recorded for this clonotype.

The receptor was derived from a woman in her twenties or thirties with Graves' ophthalmopathy. The rearrangement joins TRBV6-5 to TRBJ1-3, with TRBD1 as a possible D gene (5 bases). The sample was blood. CDR3 nucleotide sequence: TGTGCCAGCAGTTCCCGGCAGGGCTATTCGGGAAACACCATATATTTT. Encoded protein: CASSSRQGYSGNTIYF.